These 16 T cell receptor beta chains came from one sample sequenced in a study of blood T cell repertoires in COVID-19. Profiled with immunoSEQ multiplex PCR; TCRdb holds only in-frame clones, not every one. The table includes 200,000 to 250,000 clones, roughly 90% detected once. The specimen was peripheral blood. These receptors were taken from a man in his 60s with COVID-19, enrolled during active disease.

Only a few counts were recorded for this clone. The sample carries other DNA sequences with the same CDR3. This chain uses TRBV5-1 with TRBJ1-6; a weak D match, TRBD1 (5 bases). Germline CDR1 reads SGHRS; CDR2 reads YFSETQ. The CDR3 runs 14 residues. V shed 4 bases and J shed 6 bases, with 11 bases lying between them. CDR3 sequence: CASSPDRTNSPLHF. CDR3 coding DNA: TGCGCCAGCAGCCCCGACAGAACTAATTCACCCCTCCACTTT.

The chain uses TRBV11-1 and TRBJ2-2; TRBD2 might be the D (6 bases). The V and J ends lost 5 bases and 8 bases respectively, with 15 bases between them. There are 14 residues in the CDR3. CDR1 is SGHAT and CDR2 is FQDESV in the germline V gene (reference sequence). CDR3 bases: TGTGCCAGCAGCCTCACTAGCACGCAAGGGGAGCTGTTTTTT. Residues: CASSLTSTQGELFF.

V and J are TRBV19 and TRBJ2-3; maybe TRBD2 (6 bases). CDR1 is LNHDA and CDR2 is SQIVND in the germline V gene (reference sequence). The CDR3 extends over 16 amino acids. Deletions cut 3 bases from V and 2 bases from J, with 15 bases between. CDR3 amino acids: CASSIGGPRNTDTQYF. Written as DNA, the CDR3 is TGTGCCAGTAGTATCGGGGGACCGAGGAACACAGATACGCAGTATTTT.

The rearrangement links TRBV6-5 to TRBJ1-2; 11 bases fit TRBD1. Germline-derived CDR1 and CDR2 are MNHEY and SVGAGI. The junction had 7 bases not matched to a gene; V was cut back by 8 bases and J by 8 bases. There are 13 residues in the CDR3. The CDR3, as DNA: TGTGCCAGCCGGGGACAGGGGGGAAGAGGCTACACCTTC. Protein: CASRGQGGRGYTF.

The CDR3 nucleotides read TGTGCCAGCAGCTCTCACGAGGCTGCCGGCTACACCTTC. Protein sequence: CASSSHEAAGYTF. The chain uses TRBV7-8 and TRBJ1-2; D ambiguous. Germline V lookup: CDR1 SGHVS, CDR2 FQNEAQ. V lost 4 bases to trimming and J lost 8 bases, with 14 bases between them. The CDR3 sequence is 13 residues long.

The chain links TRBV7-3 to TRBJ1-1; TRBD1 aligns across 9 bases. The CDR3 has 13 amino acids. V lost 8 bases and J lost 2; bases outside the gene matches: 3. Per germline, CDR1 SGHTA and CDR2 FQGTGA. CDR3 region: CASRTGANTEAFF. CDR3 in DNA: TGTGCCAGCCGGACAGGGGCTAACACTGAAGCTTTCTTT. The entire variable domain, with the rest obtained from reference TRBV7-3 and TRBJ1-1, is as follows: GAGVSQTPSNKVTEKGKYVELRCDPISGHTALYWYRQSLGQGPEFLIYFQGTGAADDSGLPNDRFFAVRPEGSVSTLKIQRTERGDSAVYLCASRTGANTEAFFGQGTRLTVV.

This CDR3 reads CASGPGNTGELFF. The CDR3 DNA reads TGCGCCAGCGGTCCCGGTAACACCGGGGAGCTGTTTTTT. The chain recombines TRBV5-1 with TRBJ2-2; no definite D call. V was cut by 7 bases and J by 2 bases, with 9 bases left in between. The CDR3 runs 13 residues. In germline, CDR1 is SGHRS, CDR2 YFSETQ.

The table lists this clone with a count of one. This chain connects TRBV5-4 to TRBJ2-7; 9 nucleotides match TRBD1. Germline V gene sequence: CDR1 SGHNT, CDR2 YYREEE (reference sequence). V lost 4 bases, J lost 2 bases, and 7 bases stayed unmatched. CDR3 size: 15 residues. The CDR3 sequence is CASSEGTGKAYEQYF. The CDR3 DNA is TGTGCCAGCAGCGAAGGGACAGGGAAAGCCTACGAGCAGTACTTC.

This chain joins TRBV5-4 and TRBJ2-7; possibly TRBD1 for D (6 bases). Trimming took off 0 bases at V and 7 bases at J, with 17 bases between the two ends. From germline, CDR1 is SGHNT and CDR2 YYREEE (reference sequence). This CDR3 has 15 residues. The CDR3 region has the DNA TGTGCCAGCAGCTTGGACTCAGGGGCCCTCGAGGAGCAGTACTTC. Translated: CASSLDSGALEEQYF.

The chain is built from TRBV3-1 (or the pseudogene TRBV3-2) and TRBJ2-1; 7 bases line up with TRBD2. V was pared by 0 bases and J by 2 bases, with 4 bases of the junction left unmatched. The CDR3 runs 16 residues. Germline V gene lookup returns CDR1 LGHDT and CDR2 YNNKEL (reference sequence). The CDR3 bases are TGTGCCAGCAGCCAAGAAAGCGGGGTCGCCTACAATGAGCAGTTCTTC. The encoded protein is CASSQESGVAYNEQFF.

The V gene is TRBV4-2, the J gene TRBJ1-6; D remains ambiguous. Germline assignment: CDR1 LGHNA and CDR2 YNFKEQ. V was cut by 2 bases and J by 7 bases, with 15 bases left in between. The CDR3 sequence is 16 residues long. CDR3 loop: CASSQLWSGKNSPLHF. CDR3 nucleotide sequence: TGTGCCAGCAGCCAACTCTGGTCAGGAAAGAATTCACCCCTCCACTTT.

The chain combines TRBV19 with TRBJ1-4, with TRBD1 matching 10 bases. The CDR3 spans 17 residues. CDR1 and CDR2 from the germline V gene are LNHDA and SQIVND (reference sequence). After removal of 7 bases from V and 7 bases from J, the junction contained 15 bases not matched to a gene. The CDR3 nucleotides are TGTGCCAGTAATCGGGGACAGGGGAATTTAAGGGGTGAAAAACTGTTTTTT. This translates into CASNRGQGNLRGEKLFF.

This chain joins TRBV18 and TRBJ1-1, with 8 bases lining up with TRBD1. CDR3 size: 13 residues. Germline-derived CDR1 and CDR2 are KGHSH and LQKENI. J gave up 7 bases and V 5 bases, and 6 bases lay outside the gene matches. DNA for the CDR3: TGTGCCAGCTCATCCCGACAGGGGAGTGAAGCTTTCTTT. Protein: CASSSRQGSEAFF.

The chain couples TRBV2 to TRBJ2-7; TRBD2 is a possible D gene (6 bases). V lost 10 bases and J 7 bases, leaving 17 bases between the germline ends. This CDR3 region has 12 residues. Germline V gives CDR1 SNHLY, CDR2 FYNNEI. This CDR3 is CATADGAGEQYF. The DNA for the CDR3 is TGTGCCACGGCGGACGGGGCGGGGGAGCAGTACTTC.

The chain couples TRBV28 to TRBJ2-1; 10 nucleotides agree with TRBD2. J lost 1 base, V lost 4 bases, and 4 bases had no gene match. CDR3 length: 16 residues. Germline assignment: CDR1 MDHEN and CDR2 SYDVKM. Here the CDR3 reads CASSSSGSGSYNEQFF. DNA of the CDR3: TGTGCCAGCAGTTCTAGCGGGAGTGGGTCCTACAATGAGCAGTTCTTC. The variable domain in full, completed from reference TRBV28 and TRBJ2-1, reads DVKVTQSSRYLVKRTGEKVFLECVQDMDHENMFWYRQDPGLGLRLIYFSYDVKMKEKGDIPEGYSVSREKKERFSLILESASTNQTSMYLCASSSSGSGSYNEQFFGPGTRLTVL.

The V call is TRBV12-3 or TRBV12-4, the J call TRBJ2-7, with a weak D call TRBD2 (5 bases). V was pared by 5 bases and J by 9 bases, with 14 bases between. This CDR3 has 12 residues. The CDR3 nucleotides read TGTGCCAGCAGTCTCGGGGATCGGGGGCAGTACTTC. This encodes CASSLGDRGQYF.